This T cell receptor (beta chain) derives from a study of T cell responses to AZD1222 COVID-19 vaccine. Germline-derived CDR1 and CDR2 are MGHRA and YSYEKL. The CDR3 totals 17 residues. Trimming shortened V by 5 bases and J by 2 bases, and 21 bases separated the two germline ends. With regard to this clone: Its cognate antigen is unknown.

Overall study findings and caveats: Donors skewed white British and female; clonal diversity was possibly underestimated.

Profiled with immunoSEQ multiplex PCR; TCRdb holds only in-frame clones, not every one. There are some 120,000 clones in the sample; roughly 91% occur only once, and around 4.5% lies in the top ten. This receptor was identified in an adult in good health. The chain couples TRBV4-1 to TRBJ1-1; no clear D. Sequenced here: peripheral blood, sampled on day 0 of AZD1222 vaccination. This CDR3 is CASSKTWAHTLNTEAFF. In nucleotides, the CDR3 is TGCGCCAGCAGCAAGACTTGGGCACATACCCTTAACACTGAAGCTTTCTTT.